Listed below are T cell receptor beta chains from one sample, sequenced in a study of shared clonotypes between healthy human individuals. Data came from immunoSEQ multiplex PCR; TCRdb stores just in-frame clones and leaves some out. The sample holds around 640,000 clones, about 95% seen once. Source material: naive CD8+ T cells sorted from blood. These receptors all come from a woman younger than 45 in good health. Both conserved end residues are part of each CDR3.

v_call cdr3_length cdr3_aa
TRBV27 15 CASRPSGGSVYEQYF
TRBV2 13 CASREVSFSGYTF
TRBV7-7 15 CASSPGGQEHYGYTF
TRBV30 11 CAWSRSTEAFF
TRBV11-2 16 CASSFYQTRESYEQYF
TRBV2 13 CASSAAGAYEQYF
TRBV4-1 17 CASSQEGLAGSYNEQFF
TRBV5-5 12 CASRKRGETQYF
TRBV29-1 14 CSVVVGGYYNEQFF
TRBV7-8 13 CASSPGRGYEQYF
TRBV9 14 CASSDGQGPDTQYF
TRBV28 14 CASSLYTSNTEAFF
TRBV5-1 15 CASSSQREASREQYF
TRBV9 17 CASSAPQGISLNTEAFF
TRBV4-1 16 CASSQGWGRGTGELFF
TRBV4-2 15 CASSQEGAGVDEQFF
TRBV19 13 CASSPGTGYGYTF
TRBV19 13 CASRQGAQETQYF
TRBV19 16 CASSIEGAEANYGYTF
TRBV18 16 CASSPRETSSYNEQFF
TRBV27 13 CASSPRTGTEAFF
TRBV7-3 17 CASSPFLRASLYYEQYF
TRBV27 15 CASSLRQVIGVEAFF
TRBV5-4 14 CASSSGQSTGELFF
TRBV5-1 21 CASSPPGTGVSSGSITGELFF
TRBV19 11 CASRLGPEQFF
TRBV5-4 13 CASSWGMSYEQYF
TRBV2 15 CASSEGGPSIYEQYF
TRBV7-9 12 CASRLAYNEQFF
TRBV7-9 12 CASSLGTNEQFF
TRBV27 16 CASTLPPGLTSYEQYF
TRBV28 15 CASSLILAGSYEQYF
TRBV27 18 CASSLSDLRAGYTDTQYF
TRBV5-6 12 CASSFGGIWWFF
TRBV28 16 CASSLFPSRPGYEQYF
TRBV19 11 CASSTGNEQFF
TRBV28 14 CASSLQGRSQPQHF
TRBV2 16 CASSEGSGLVTDTQYF
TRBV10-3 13 CAISPGRGYEQYF
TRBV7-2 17 CASSLSLGGPSYNEQFF
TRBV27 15 CATRSVGTGVTGYTF
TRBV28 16 CASSLFIGGSTDTQYF
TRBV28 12 CASSQLGYEQYF
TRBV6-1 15 CASSDSFGTAYEQYF
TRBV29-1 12 CSVDPSTGELFF
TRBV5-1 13 CASSLLGSQEAFF
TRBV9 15 CASSYPEDRGNEQFF
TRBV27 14 CASSFQGTAYEQYF
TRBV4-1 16 CASSQGSGTALNEQYF
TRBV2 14 CASSAGTGSPEAFF
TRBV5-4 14 CASSLGDSSYEQYF
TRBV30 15 CAWDAGEGYYNEQFF
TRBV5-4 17 CASSLSTGTYTNYGYTF
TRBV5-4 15 CASSLYRGQNTEAFF
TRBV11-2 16 CASSVDKGLAGDEQYF
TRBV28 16 CASSSWAGDSNQPQHF
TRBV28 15 CASRPLWDTHQPQHF
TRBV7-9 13 CASSPTGVHEQFF
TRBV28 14 CASSFKSTGNTIYF